The rows below give T cell receptor beta chains drawn from one sample of a study of blood T cell repertoires in COVID-19. Data came from immunoSEQ multiplex PCR; TCRdb stores just in-frame clones and leaves some out. The sample includes 150,000 or so clones, around 80% seen only once; the top ten take about 8.9%. The specimen sequenced was peripheral blood. The receptors were sampled from a woman in her fifties or sixties with acute or convalescent COVID-19. Each CDR3 is given with its conserved first and last residue. Fields, in order: clone size, J gene, D gene, V gene, CDR3 DNA, CDR3 protein. The D gene is left open where the match is weak. The size field is filled for only some rows; it gives once, few, many or a size class.

>.|TRBJ1-1|TRBD1|TRBV9
TGTGCCAGCAGCGTAGGGACAGGTCACACTGAAGCTTTCTTT
CASSVGTGHTEAFF
>.|TRBJ1-1|.|TRBV6-2/TRBV6-3
TGTGCCAGCAGGTACGGGCAGACCGAAGCTTTCTTT
CASRYGQTEAFF
>.|TRBJ2-3|.|TRBV9
TGTGCCAGCAGCCCGAGGCCTAGCACAGATACGCAGTATTTT
CASSPRPSTDTQYF
>few|TRBJ2-7|.|TRBV3-1/TRBV3-2
TGTGCCAGCAGCCAAGCCCGCGGGGCCGTATGGGAGCAGTACTTC
CASSQARGAVWEQYF
>.|TRBJ1-1|TRBD1|TRBV18
TGTGCCAGCTCACGTTCGGACAGGGGCACTGAAGCTTTCTTT
CASSRSDRGTEAFF
>.|TRBJ1-5|.|TRBV7-8
TGTGCCAGCAGCCTCCGGAGGCTCAATCAGCCCCAGCATTTT
CASSLRRLNQPQHF
>.|TRBJ2-7|TRBD1|TRBV7-9
TGTGCCAGCAGCAGGACAGGACAGTTGGGCGAGCAGTACTTC
CASSRTGQLGEQYF
>.|TRBJ2-3|.|TRBV15
TGTGCCACCAGCAGCCTTGGAGGGCGGGCAGATACGCAGTATTTT
CATSSLGGRADTQYF
>.|TRBJ1-1|TRBD1|TRBV6-6
TGTGCCAGCAAGGGACAGGGGGCTGAAGCTTTCTTT
CASKGQGAEAFF
>.|TRBJ2-2|TRBD1|TRBV19
TGTGCCAGTAGTCAGAGGACAGGGGGCCCGACCGGGGAGCTGTTTTTT
CASSQRTGGPTGELFF
>once|TRBJ1-1|TRBD1|TRBV10-3
TGTGCCATTCCGACAGGGGGGGACACTGAAGCTTTCTTT
CAIPTGGDTEAFF
>few|TRBJ2-5|.|TRBV5-6
TGTGCCAGCAGCTTGGACAGCCGGGAGACCCAGTACTTC
CASSLDSRETQYF
>.|TRBJ1-3|.|TRBV19
TGTGCCAGTAGTGGTATGCATCGGGGTTTATCTGGAAACACCATATATTTT
CASSGMHRGLSGNTIYF
>.|TRBJ1-1|.|TRBV5-4
TGTGCCAGCAGCTTGGCCGGGGTAGTGAACACTGAAGCTTTCTTT
CASSLAGVVNTEAFF
>few|TRBJ2-1|.|TRBV10-3
TGTGCCATCAGTGAGTCTAGCGGTCCTTACAATGAGCAGTTCTTC
CAISESSGPYNEQFF
>.|TRBJ1-3|.|TRBV7-2
TGTGCCAGCAGCGCGCCGGGGGCTGGAAACACCATATATTTT
CASSAPGAGNTIYF
>few|TRBJ1-4|.|TRBV6-5
TGTGCCAGCAGGCATCAGGAACGTAATGAAAAACTGTTTTTT
CASRHQERNEKLFF
>few|TRBJ2-1|TRBD2|TRBV5-1
TGCGCCAGCAGCTTTGATCCGGGACTAGTTGGATCCTACAATGAGCAGTTCTTC
CASSFDPGLVGSYNEQFF
>few|TRBJ1-1|.|TRBV20-1
TGCAGTGCTAGTACTACCGCGAACACTGAAGCTTTCTTT
CSASTTANTEAFF
>.|TRBJ2-5|TRBD1|TRBV5-8
TGTGCCAGCAGCCCTCCGGCAGGGGGCAGGGTGACCCAGTACTTC
CASSPPAGGRVTQYF
>.|TRBJ1-5|.|TRBV28
TGTGCCAGCAGTTTAGCCGGTCCAGTAGAGGATCAGCCCCAGCATTTT
CASSLAGPVEDQPQHF
>.|TRBJ2-4|.|TRBV4-3
TGCGCCAGCAGCCAAGAAGTCCTAGAAAACTTCAACATTCAGTACTTC
CASSQEVLENFNIQYF
>once|TRBJ1-2|.|TRBV6-2/TRBV6-3
TGTGCCAGCAGTTACGGTGGATCTAGCCATGGCTACACCTTC
CASSYGGSSHGYTF
>.|TRBJ2-3|TRBD1|TRBV2
TGTGCCAGCGGGACAGGCTTAACAGATACGCAGTATTTT
CASGTGLTDTQYF